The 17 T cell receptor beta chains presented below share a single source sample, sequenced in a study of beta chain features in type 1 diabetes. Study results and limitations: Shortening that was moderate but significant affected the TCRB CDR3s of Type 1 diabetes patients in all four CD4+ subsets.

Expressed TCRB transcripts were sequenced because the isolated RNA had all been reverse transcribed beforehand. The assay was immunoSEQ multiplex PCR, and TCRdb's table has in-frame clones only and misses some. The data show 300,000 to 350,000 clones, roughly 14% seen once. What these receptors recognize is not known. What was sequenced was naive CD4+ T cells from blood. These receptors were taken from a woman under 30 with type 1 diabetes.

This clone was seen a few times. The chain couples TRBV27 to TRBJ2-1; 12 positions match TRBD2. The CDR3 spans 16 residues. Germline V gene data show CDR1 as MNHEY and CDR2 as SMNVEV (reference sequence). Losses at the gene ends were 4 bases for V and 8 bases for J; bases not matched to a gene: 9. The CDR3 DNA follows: TGTGCCAGCAGTTCCGAACTAGCGGGAGGTTCAGATGAGCAGTTCTTC. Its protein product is CASSSELAGGSDEQFF.

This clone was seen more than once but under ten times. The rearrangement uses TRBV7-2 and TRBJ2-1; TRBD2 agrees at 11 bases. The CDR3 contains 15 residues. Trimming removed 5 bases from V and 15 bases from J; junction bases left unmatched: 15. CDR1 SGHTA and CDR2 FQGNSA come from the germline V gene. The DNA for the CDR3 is TGTGCCAGCAGCCGCCAAGGGCAACTAGCGGGAGATCTGTTCTTC. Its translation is CASSRQGQLAGDLFF.

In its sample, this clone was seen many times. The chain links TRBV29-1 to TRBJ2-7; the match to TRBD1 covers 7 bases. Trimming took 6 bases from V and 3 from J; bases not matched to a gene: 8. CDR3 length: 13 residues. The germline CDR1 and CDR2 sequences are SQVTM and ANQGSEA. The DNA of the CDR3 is TGCAGCGTGTGGGACAGATGGGGCTACGAGCAGTACTTC. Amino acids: CSVWDRWGYEQYF.

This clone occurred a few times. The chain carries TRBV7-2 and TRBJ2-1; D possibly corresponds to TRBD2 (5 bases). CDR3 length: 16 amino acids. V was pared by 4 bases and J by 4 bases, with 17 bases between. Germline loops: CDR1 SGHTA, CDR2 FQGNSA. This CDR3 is CASSWYPAVAYNEQFF. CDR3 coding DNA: TGTGCCAGCAGCTGGTACCCAGCGGTAGCATACAATGAGCAGTTCTTC.

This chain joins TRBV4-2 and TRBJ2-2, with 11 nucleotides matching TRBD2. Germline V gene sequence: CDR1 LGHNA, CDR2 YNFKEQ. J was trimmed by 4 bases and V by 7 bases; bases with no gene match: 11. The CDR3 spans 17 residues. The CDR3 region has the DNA TGTGCCAGCACTCGAGCGAGGCTAGCGGGAGGCACCGGGGAGCTGTTTTTT. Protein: CASTRARLAGGTGELFF.

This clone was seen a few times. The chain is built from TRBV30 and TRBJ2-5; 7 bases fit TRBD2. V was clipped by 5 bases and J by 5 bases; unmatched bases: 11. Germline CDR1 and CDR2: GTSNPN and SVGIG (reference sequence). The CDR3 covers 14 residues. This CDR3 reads CAWAMGGSEETQYF. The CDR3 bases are TGTGCCTGGGCTATGGGCGGGAGTGAGGAGACCCAGTACTTC.

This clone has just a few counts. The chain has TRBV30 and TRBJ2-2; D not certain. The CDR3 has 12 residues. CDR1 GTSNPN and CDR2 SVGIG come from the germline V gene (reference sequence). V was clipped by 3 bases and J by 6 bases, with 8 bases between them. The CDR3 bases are TGTGCCTGGAGAGACTCAGCCGGGGAGCTGTTTTTT. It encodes CAWRDSAGELFF.

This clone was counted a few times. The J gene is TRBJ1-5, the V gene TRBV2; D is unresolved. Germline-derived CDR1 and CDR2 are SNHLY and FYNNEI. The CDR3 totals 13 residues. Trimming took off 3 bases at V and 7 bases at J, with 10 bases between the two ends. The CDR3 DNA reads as TGTGCCAGCAGTGATGAGGTAGGACAGCCCCAGCATTTT. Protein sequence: CASSDEVGQPQHF. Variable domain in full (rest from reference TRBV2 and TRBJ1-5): EPEVTQTPSHQVTQMGQEVILRCVPISNHLYFYWYRQILGQKVEFLVSFYNNEISEKSEIFDDQFSVERPDGSNFTLKIRSTKLEDSAMYFCASSDEVGQPQHFGDGTRLSIL.

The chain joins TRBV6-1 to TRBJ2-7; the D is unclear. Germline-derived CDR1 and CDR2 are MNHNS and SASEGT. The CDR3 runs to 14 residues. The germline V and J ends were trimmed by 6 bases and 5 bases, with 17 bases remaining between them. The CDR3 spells CASSRAVKVDEQYF. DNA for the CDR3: TGTGCCAGCAGCCGCGCGGTGAAGGTAGACGAGCAGTACTTC.

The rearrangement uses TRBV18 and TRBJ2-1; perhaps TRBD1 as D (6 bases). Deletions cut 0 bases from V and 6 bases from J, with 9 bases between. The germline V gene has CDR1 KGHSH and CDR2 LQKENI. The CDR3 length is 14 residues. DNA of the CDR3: TGTGCCAGCTCACCACCATACAGGGTCAATGAGCAGTTCTTC. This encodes CASSPPYRVNEQFF. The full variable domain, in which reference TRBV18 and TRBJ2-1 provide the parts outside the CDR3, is NAGVMQNPRHLVRRRGQEARLRCSPMKGHSHVYWYRQLPEEGLKFMVYLQKENIIDESGMPKERFSAEFPKEGPSILRIQQVVRGDSAAYFCASSPPYRVNEQFFGPGTRLTVL.

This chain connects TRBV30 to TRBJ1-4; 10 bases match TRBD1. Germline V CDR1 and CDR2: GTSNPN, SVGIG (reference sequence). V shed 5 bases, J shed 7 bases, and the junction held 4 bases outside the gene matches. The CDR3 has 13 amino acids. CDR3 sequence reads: CAWGTGVGEKLFF. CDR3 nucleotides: TGTGCCTGGGGGACAGGGGTAGGTGAAAAACTGTTTTTT. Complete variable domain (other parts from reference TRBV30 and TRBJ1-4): SQTIHQWPATLVQPVGSPLSLECTVEGTSNPNLYWYRQAAGRGLQLLFYSVGIGQISSEVPQNLSASRPQDRQFILSSKKLLLSDSGFYLCAWGTGVGEKLFFGSGTQLSVL.

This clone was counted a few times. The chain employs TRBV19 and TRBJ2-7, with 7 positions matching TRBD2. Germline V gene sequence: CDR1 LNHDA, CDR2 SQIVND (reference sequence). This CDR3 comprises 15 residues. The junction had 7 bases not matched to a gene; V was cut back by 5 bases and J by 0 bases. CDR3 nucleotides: TGTGCCAGTAGTCCCCACCGGGACTACTCCTACGAGCAGTACTTC. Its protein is CASSPHRDYSYEQYF.

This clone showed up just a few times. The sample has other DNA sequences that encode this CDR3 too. The CDR3 spells CASSRDRDTEAFF. The CDR3 DNA reads TGTGCCAGCTCTCGCGACAGGGACACTGAAGCTTTCTTT. This chain uses TRBV18 with TRBJ1-1, with 7 bases matching TRBD1. There are 13 residues in the CDR3. V trimming: 6 bases; J trimming: 3 bases; junction bases outside the gene matches: 4. In germline, CDR1 is KGHSH, CDR2 LQKENI.

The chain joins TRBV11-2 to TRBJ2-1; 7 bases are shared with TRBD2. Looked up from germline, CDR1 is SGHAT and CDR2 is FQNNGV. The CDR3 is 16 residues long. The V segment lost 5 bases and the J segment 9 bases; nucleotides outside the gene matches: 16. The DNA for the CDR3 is TGTGCCAGCAGCCCCTCTGCGGGAGTTCGGTATAGTGAGCAGTTCTTC. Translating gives CASSPSAGVRYSEQFF.

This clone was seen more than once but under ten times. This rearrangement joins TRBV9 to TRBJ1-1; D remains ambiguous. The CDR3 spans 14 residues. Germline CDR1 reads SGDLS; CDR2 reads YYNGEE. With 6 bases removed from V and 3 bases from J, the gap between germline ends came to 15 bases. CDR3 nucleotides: TGTGCCAGCACCCCCTCTAGCTTGGACACTGAAGCTTTCTTT. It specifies CASTPSSLDTEAFF.

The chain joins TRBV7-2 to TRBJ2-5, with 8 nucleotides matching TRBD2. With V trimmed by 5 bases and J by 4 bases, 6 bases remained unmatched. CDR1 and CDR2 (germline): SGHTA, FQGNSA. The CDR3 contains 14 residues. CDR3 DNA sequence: TGTGCCAGCAGCCCAGGACTAGCCAGAGAGACCCAGTACTTC. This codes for CASSPGLARETQYF.

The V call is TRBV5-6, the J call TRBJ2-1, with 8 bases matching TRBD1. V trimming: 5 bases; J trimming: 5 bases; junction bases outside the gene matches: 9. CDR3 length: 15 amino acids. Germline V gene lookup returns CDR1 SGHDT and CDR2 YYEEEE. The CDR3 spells CASSPDRGAHNEQFF. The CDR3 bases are TGTGCCAGCAGTCCTGACAGGGGTGCCCACAATGAGCAGTTCTTC.